This passage covers 8 T cell receptor beta chains from one sample sequenced in a study of CD8 T cells in Susac syndrome. An input of about 0.5 to 1 ug of RNA was subjected to reverse transcription using random hexamers. TCRdb re-analysed the immunoSEQ multiplex PCR reads in MiXCR, keeping a single row per CDR3 protein. The repertoire holds approximately 150,000 distinct CDR3 sequences, with about 90% as singletons. Specimen: CD4+ T cells from PBMCs. The receptors stem from a human donor in good health.

J is TRBJ1-2 and V is TRBV7-2; TRBD1 agrees at 8 bases. In germline, CDR1 is SGHTA, CDR2 FQGNSA. J gave up 7 bases and V 5 bases, and 9 bases lay outside the gene matches. The CDR3 contains 14 residues. CDR3 protein: CASSVDRGFGGYTF. The CDR3 coding sequence is TGTGCCAGCAGCGTAGACAGGGGCTTTGGTGGCTACACCTTC.

A word on this clonotype: At one boundary the junction diverges from the germline segment, which might be a read error. This chain uses TRBV20-1 with TRBJ2-5; 7 bases are a match to TRBD1. The CDR3 runs 13 residues. CDR1 DFQATT and CDR2 SNEGSKA come from the germline V gene (reference sequence). The CDR3 reads CSAGDRVSGTQYF. In DNA form, the CDR3 reads TGCAGTGCTGGAGACAGGGTTTCGGGGACCCAGTACTTC.

V and J are TRBV9 and TRBJ2-3; 10 nucleotides align to TRBD2. V shed 0 bases, J shed 2 bases, and the junction held 3 bases outside the gene matches. The CDR3 has 16 amino acids. Looked up from germline, CDR1 is SGDLS and CDR2 is YYNGEE. CDR3 coding DNA: TGTGCCAGCAGCGTAGGACTAGCGGGCCCCACAGATACGCAGTATTTT. Translating it yields CASSVGLAGPTDTQYF.

The chain uses TRBV6-6 and TRBJ2-5; D unresolved. The germline gives CDR1 MNHNY, CDR2 SVGAGI (reference sequence). The CDR3 sequence is 13 residues long. V lost 5 bases to trimming and J lost 5 bases, with 12 bases between them. The CDR3 loop reads CASSPPPPETQYF. The CDR3 DNA reads TGTGCCAGCAGTCCTCCTCCGCCGGAGACCCAGTACTTC.

In this sample, this clonotype turned up once. This CDR3 reads CASSRGPEGNSPDTQYF. The CDR3 bases are TGTGCCAGCAGCCGGGGACCTGAGGGTAATTCCCCAGATACGCAGTATTTT. V is TRBV7-9 and J is TRBJ2-3; D may match TRBD1 or TRBD2 (5 bases each). V lost 5 bases and J lost 4, with 22 bases in between. The CDR3 consists of 17 residues. Looked up from germline, CDR1 is SEHNR and CDR2 is FQNEAQ (reference sequence).

The chain links TRBV28 to TRBJ2-1; weak D call: TRBD2 (5 bases). In germline, CDR1 is MDHEN, CDR2 SYDVKM. V gave up 7 bases and J gave up 10 bases, with 23 bases separating them. This CDR3 comprises 15 residues. The CDR3 sequence: CASNGERPAPGEQFF. The CDR3 DNA follows: TGTGCCAGCAATGGGGAGCGTCCCGCACCTGGGGAGCAGTTCTTC. Complete variable domain (other parts from reference TRBV28 and TRBJ2-1): DVKVTQSSRYLVKRTGEKVFLECVQDMDHENMFWYRQDPGLGLRLIYFSYDVKMKEKGDIPEGYSVSREKKERFSLILESASTNQTSMYLCASNGERPAPGEQFFGPGTRLTVL.

The rearrangement links TRBV5-1 to TRBJ2-3; TRBD2 is a possible D gene (6 bases). The ends were cut back, 5 bases at V and 0 bases at J, with 16 bases in the middle. This CDR3 has 16 amino acids. Germline values: CDR1 SGHRS, CDR2 YFSETQ. CDR3 region: CASRAGGALSTDTQYF. DNA for the CDR3: TGCGCCAGCAGGGCCGGGGGAGCGCTTAGCACAGATACGCAGTATTTT.

The J gene is TRBJ1-1, the V gene TRBV2; possibly TRBD1 for D (5 bases). The CDR3 spans 14 residues. V was clipped by 2 bases and J by 3 bases, with 10 bases between them. From germline, CDR1 is SNHLY and CDR2 FYNNEI. CDR3 coding DNA: TGTGCCAGCAGTGAATTTTCGGGGGACACTGAAGCTTTCTTT. Translated: CASSEFSGDTEAFF.